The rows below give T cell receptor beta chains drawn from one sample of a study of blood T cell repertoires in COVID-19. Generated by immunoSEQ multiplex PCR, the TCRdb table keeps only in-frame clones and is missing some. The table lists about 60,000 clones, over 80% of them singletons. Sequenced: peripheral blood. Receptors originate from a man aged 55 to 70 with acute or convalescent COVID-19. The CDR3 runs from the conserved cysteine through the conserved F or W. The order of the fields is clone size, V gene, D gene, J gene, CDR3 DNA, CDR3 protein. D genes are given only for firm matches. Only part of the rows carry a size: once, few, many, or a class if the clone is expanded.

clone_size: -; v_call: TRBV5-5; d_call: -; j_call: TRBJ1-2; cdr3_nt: TGTGCCAGCAGCCGCAGGGGAGAGCATGGCTACACCTTC; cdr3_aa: CASSRRGEHGYTF
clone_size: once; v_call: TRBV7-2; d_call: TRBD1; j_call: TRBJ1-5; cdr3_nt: TGTGCCAGCAGCTTAGCCCCGACAGGGGGCAATCAGCCCCAGCATTTT; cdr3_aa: CASSLAPTGGNQPQHF
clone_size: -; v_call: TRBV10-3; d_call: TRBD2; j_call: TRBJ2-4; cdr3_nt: TGTGCCATCAGCGCGACTAGCCCTCCCGAAAACATTCAGTACTTC; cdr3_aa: CAISATSPPENIQYF
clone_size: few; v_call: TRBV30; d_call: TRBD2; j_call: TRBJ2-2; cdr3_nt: TGTGCCTGCAGCGGGGTGCAAAACACCGGGGAGCTGTTTTTT; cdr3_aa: CACSGVQNTGELFF
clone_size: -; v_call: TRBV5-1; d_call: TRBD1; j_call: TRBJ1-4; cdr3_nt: TGCGCCAGCGGACAGGGGCCTAATGAAAAACTGTTTTTT; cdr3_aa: CASGQGPNEKLFF
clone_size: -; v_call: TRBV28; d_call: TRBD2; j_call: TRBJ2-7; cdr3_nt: TGTGCCAGCACTATATCTAGCGGGAGCTCCTACGAGCAGTACTTC; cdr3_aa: CASTISSGSSYEQYF
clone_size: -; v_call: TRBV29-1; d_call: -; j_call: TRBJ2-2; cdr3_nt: TGCAGCGCTGAAAGAGGAACCGGGGAGCTGTTTTTT; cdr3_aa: CSAERGTGELFF
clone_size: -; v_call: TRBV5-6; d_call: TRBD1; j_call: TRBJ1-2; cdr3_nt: TGTGCCAGCAAAAACCAGGGGGCGCAGGGCTACACCTTC; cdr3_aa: CASKNQGAQGYTF
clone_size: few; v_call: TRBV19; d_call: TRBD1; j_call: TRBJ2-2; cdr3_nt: TGTGCCAGTACGGACAGGGCGTACACCGGGGAGCTGTTTTTT; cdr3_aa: CASTDRAYTGELFF
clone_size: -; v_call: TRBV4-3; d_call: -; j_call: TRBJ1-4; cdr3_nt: TGCGCCAGCAGTCTCTACCATGGTCGTGGAAAACTGTTTTTT; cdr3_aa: CASSLYHGRGKLFF
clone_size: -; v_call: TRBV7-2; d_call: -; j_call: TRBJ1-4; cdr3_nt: TGTGCCAGCAGCGGGGCGGAGGAAAAACTGTTTTTT; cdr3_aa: CASSGAEEKLFF
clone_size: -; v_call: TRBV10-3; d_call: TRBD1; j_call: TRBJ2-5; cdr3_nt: TGTGCCATCAGTGAACCGGGACAGGGGGGAGAGACCCAGTACTTC; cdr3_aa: CAISEPGQGGETQYF
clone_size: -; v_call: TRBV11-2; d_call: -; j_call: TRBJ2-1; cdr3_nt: TGTGCCAGCAACTACCAACAGGGTTTTAATGAGCAGTTCTTC; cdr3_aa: CASNYQQGFNEQFF
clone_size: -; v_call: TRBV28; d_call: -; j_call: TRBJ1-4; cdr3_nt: TGTGCCAGCAGTGACAGTGAAAAACTGTTTTTT; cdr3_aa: CASSDSEKLFF
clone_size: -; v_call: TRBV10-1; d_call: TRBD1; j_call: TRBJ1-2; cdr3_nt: TGCGCCAGCAGTGGGACAGGGTTGAATTATGGCTACACCTTC; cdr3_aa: CASSGTGLNYGYTF
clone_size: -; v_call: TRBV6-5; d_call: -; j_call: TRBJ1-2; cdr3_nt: TGTGCCAGCTCGAGGAGGGCGTTGGGTTCTGGCTACACCTTC; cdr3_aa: CASSRRALGSGYTF
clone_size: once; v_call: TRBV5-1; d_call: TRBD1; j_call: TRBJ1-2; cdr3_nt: TGCGCCAGCAGCGGGCAGACAGGGAATGATGGCTACACCTTC; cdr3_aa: CASSGQTGNDGYTF
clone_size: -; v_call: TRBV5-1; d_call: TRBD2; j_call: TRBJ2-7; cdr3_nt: TGCGCCACCCGAAGGACTAGCGGCTCCTACGAGCAGTACTTC; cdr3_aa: CATRRTSGSYEQYF
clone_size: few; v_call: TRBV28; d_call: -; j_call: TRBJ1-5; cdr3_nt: TGTGCCAGCAGAGGAGACAGAGACTTGACGAACCCCCAGCATTTT; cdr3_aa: CASRGDRDLTNPQHF
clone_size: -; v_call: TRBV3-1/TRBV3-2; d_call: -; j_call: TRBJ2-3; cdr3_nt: TGTGCCAGCAGCCAAGATTGGCGCACAGATACGCAGTATTTT; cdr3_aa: CASSQDWRTDTQYF
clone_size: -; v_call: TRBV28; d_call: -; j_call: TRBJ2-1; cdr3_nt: TGTGCCAGCAGTTTAAACCTACCGTATGAGCAGTTCTTC; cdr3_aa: CASSLNLPYEQFF
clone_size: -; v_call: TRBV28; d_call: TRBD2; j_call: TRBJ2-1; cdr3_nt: TGTGCCAGCAGTTGGCTCTCTAGCGGGAGAGCCTACAATGAGCAGTTCTTC; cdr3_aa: CASSWLSSGRAYNEQFF
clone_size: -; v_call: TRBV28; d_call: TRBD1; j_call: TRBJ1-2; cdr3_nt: TGTGCCAGCAGCCTTGGACAGGCCTATGGCTACACCTTC; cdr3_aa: CASSLGQAYGYTF
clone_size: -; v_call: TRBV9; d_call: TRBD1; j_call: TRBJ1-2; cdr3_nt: TGTGCCAGCAGCGTAGCTGGGACAGGACCTATCGGCTACACCTTC; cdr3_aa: CASSVAGTGPIGYTF
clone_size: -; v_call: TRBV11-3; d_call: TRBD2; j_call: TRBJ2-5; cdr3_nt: TGTGCCAGCAGCTTGGGGGGGGGTAGCCAAGAGACCCAGTACTTC; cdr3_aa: CASSLGGGSQETQYF
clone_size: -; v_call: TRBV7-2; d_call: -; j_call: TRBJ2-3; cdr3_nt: TGTGCCAGCAGCTTAGGCAGGGGTAGTGATACGCAGTATTTT; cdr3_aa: CASSLGRGSDTQYF
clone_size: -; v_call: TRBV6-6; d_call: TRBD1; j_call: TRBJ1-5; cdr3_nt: TGTGCCAGCAGTTATGGACAGGGCGGCGGCAATCAGCCCCAGCATTTT; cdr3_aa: CASSYGQGGGNQPQHF
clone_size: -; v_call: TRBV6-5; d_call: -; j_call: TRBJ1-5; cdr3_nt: TGTGCCAGCAGTTACGGGGGGAGTCAGCCCCAGCATTTT; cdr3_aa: CASSYGGSQPQHF
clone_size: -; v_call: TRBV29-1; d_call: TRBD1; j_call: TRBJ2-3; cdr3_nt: TGCAGCGTTCACAGGGGGCGACGCACAGATACGCAGTATTTT; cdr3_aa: CSVHRGRRTDTQYF
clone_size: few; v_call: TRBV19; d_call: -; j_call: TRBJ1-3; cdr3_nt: TGTGCCAGTAGTACCCGGGATCAGGCTGGAAACACCATATATTTT; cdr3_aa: CASSTRDQAGNTIYF
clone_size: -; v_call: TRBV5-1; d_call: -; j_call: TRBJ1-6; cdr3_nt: TGCGCCAGCAGCTTGGCCAGGGATTCACCCCTCCACTTT; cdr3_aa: CASSLARDSPLHF
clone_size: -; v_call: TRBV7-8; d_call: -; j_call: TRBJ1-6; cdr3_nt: TGTGCCAGCAGCTTAGAGAATTACCGGGACACCCGCCTCCACTTT; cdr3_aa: CASSLENYRDTRLHF
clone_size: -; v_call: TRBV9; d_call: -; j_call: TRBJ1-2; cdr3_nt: TGTGCCAGCAGCGTAGGAGGGCGCGGCTATGGCTACACCTTC; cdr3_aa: CASSVGGRGYGYTF
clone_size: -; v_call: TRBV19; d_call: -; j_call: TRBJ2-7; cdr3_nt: TGTGCCAGTAGTATAGGATCGGCACAGCTCGAGCAGTACTTC; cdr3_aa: CASSIGSAQLEQYF
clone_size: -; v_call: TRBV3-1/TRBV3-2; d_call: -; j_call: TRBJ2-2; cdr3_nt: TGTGCCAGCAGCCAACGGACAGACGGCGGGGAGCTGTTTTTT; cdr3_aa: CASSQRTDGGELFF
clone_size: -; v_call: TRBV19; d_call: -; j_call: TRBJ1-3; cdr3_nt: TGTGCCAGCAAGACTCCGGGGGGCAACACCATATATTTT; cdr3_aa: CASKTPGGNTIYF
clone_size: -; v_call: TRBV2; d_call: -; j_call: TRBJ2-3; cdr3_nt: TGTGCCAGCAGTGGGCGGGCTCTCAGCGGGAGCACAGATACGCAGTATTTT; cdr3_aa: CASSGRALSGSTDTQYF
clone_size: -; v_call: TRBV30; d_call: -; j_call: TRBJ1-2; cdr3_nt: TGTGCCTGGACAGATAACTATGGCTACACCTTC; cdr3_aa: CAWTDNYGYTF
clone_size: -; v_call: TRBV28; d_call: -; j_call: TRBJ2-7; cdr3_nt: TGTGCCAGCAGTTTTACATTCCGTTCCAGGACCTACGAGCAGTACTTC; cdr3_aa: CASSFTFRSRTYEQYF
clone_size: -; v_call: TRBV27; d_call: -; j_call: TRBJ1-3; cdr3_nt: TGTGCCAGCAGTTTTCGAGGTGACTCTGGAAACACCATATATTTT; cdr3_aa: CASSFRGDSGNTIYF
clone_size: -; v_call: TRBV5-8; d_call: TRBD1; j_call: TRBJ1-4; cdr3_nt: TGTGCCAGCAGCAGATTCCAGGGACAGGGGAATGAAAAACTGTTTTTT; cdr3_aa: CASSRFQGQGNEKLFF
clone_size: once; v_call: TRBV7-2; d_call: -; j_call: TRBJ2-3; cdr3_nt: TGTGCCAGCAGCTTAGTGAGTTCAGATACGCAGTATTTT; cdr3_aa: CASSLVSSDTQYF
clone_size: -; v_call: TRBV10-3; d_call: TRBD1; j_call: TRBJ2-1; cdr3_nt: TGTGCCATCAGGGACAGGGCCTACAATGAGCAGTTCTTC; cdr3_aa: CAIRDRAYNEQFF
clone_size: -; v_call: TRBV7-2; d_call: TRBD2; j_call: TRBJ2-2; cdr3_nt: TGTGCCAGCAGCTCAAGAGCGGGAGGGCCGCGAACCGGGGAGCTGTTTTTT; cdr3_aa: CASSSRAGGPRTGELFF
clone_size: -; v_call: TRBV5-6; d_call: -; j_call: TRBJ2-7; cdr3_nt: TGTGCCAGCAGCCCAACCGGGATGGGTGAGCAGTACTTC; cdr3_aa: CASSPTGMGEQYF
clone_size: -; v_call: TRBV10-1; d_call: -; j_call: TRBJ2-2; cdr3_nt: TGCGCCAGCAGTGGTAGGACACAGAACACCGGGGAGCTGTTTTTT; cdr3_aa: CASSGRTQNTGELFF
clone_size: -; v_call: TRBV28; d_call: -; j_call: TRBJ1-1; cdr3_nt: TGTGCCGGACGGAGGGATTTGAACACTGAAGCTTTCTTT; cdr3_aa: CAGRRDLNTEAFF
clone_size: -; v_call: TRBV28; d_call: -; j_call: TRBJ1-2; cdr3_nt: TGTGCCAGCAGTTTAAGTTCCCGGGTGCGCTTC; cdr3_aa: CASSLSSRVRF
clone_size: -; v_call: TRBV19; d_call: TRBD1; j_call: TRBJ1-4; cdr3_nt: TGTGCCAGTAGTGACGACAGGGGAAAGGAAAAACTGTTTTTT; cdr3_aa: CASSDDRGKEKLFF
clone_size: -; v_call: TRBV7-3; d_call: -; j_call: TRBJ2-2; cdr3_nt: TGTGCCAGCAGCTTAAAGGGGTCCGGGGAGCTGTTTTTT; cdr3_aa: CASSLKGSGELFF
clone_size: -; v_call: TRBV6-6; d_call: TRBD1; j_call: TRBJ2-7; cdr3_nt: TGTGCCAGCGATGAGGACAGGGAAATAAACGAGCAGTACTTC; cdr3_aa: CASDEDREINEQYF